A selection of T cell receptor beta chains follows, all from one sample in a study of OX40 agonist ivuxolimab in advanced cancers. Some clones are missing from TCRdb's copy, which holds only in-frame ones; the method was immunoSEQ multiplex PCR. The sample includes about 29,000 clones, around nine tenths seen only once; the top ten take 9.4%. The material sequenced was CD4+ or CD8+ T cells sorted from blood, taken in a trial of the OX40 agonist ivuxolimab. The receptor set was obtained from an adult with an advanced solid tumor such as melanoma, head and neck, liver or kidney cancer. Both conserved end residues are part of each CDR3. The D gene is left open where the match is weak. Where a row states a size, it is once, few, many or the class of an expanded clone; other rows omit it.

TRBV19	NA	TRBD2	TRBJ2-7	TGTGCCAGTAGTATCCTCGGGACTAGCGGGGACTACGAGCAGTACTTC	CASSILGTSGDYEQYF
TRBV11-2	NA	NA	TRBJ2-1	TGTGCCAGCACCTTAGACTGGGAGCAGTTCTTC	CASTLDWEQFF
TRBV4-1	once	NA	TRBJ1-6	TGCGCCAGCAGCCAAGATAGTTGGGGGGCGAATAATTCACCCCTCCACTTT	CASSQDSWGANNSPLHF
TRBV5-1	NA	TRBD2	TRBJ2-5	TGCGCCAGCAGCTTGGCGGGGGGTCTCCAAGAGACCCAGTACTTC	CASSLAGGLQETQYF
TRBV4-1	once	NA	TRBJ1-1	TGCGCCAGCAGCCAAGATACAGGGTGGGGGGACACTGAAGCTTTCTTT	CASSQDTGWGDTEAFF
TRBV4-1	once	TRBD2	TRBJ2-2	TGCGCCAGCAGCCAAGTAGCGGGAGTAATCGGGGAGCTGTTTTTT	CASSQVAGVIGELFF
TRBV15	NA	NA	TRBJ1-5	TGTGCCACCAGCCGAAGGGGGGAGGGATTGGAGCCCCAGCATTTT	CATSRRGEGLEPQHF
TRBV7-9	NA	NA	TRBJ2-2	TGTGCCAGCAGGCCGGTTCCGAACACCGGGGAGCTGTTTTTT	CASRPVPNTGELFF
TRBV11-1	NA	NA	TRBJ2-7	TGTGCCAGCAGCTTAGAAGGCAGGGACCCCTACGAGCAGTACTTC	CASSLEGRDPYEQYF
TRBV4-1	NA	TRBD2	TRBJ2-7	TGCGCCAGCAGCCAAGATAACCCGACTAGCGGAGCTTTCTACGAGCAGTACTTC	CASSQDNPTSGAFYEQYF
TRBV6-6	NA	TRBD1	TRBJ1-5	TGTGCCAGCAGCCAGGACAGGGCACCGTTCCAGCCCCAGCATTTT	CASSQDRAPFQPQHF
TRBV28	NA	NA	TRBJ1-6	TGTGCCAGCAGTTTAGGTGTTTTCGGTTCACCCCTCCACTTT	CASSLGVFGSPLHF
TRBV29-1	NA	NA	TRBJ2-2	TGCAGCGTTGAAGTCGTGAAGGGGACGAACACCGGGGAGCTGTTTTTT	CSVEVVKGTNTGELFF
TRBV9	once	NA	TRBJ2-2	TGTGCCAGCAGCACCCAGGGGACCGGGGAGCTGTTTTTT	CASSTQGTGELFF
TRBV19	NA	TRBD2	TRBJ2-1	TGTGCCAGTAGTATACTCCTAGCGGAAAGCTACAATGAGCAGTTCTTC	CASSILLAESYNEQFF
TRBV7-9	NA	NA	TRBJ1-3	TGTGCCAGCAGCCCGGACGTTGGGGTCCCTGGAAACACCATATATTTT	CASSPDVGVPGNTIYF
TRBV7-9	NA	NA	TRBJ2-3	TGTGCCAGCAGCCGGGGTACAGATACGCAGTATTTT	CASSRGTDTQYF
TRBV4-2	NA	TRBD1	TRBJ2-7	TGTGCCAGCAGCCCCCGGGACAGGGGATACTACGAGCAGTACTTC	CASSPRDRGYYEQYF
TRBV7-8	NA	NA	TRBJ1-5	TGTGCCAGCACCAGAGACAGGACCAATCAGCCCCAGCATTTT	CASTRDRTNQPQHF
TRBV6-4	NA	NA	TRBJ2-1	TGTGCCAGCGGTTGGAGGGGCATGAGCATCTTCAATGAGCAGTTCTTC	CASGWRGMSIFNEQFF
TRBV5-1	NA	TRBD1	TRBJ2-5	TGCGCCAGCATCTATGGACAGGGCCTCCAAGAGACCCAGTACTTC	CASIYGQGLQETQYF
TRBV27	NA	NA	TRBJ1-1	TGTGCCAGCAGTTCGCCCGGACAGAGCACTGAAGCTTTCTTT	CASSSPGQSTEAFF
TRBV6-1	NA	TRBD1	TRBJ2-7	TGTGCCAGCACCCTAAGCGTGACAGGGGCTGTCGAGCAGTACTTC	CASTLSVTGAVEQYF
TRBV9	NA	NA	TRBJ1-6	TGTGCCAGCAGCGTAGATGCAGTGTCTAATTCACCCCTCCACTTT	CASSVDAVSNSPLHF
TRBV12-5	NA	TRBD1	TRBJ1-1	TGTGCTAGTGGGTTCGCGGGACAGGGTCGTTTATTT	CASGFAGQGRLF
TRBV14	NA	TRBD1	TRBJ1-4	TGTGCCAGCAGCCTCACGACCGGGACAGGGAGGTTGTTTTTT	CASSLTTGTGRLFF
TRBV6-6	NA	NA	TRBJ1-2	TGTGCCAGCACTAAGGGAATCAGCCACTATGGCTACACCTTC	CASTKGISHYGYTF
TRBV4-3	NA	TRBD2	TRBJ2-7	TGCGCCAGCAGCCAGGGACTAGCTGACCCCTACGAGCAGTACTTC	CASSQGLADPYEQYF
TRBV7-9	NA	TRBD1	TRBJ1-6	TGTGCCAGCAGCTTAGTGGTTACAGGGGATTCACCCCTCCACTTT	CASSLVVTGDSPLHF
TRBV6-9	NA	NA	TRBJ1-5	TGTGCCAGCAGTTACTCGAGGTCAGGGGATCAGCCCCAGCATTTT	CASSYSRSGDQPQHF
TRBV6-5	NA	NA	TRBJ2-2	TGTGCCAGCAGTCCCCACTCACGCCCCGGGGAGCTGTTTTTT	CASSPHSRPGELFF
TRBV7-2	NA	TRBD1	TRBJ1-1	TGTGCCAGCAGCTTAAAGGGGGCGCACACTGAAGCTTTCTTT	CASSLKGAHTEAFF
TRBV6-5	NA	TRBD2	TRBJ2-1	TGTGCCAGCAGTTACGGACTAGCGGGAGTAGATGAGCAGTTCTTC	CASSYGLAGVDEQFF
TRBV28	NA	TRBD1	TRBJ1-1	TGTGCCAGCAGTCCCCAGAGCGACAGGGAGGTAGCTTTCTTT	CASSPQSDREVAFF
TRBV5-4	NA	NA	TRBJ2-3	TGTGCCAGCAGGGGACAGACCCCTAGCGGCTTGGTCACAGATACGCAGTATTTT	CASRGQTPSGLVTDTQYF
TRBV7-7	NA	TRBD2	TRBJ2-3	TGTGCCAGCAGCCCAACTAGCGGTAGCACAGATACGCAGTATTTT	CASSPTSGSTDTQYF
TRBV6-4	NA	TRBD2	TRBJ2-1	TGTGCCAGCAGTGACGAAAATAGCGGGTTCTCCTACAATGAGCAGTTCTTC	CASSDENSGFSYNEQFF
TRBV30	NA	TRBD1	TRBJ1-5	TGTGCCTGGAGCCGGAGGGGGCAAAGCAATCAGCCCCAGCATTTT	CAWSRRGQSNQPQHF
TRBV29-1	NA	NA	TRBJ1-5	TGCAGCGTTGTTCAGGGAGGAGGTCAGCCCCAGCATTTT	CSVVQGGGQPQHF
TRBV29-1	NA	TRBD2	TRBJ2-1	TGCAGCGTTGTAGGTCTAGCGGGAGAAAATGAGCAGTTCTTC	CSVVGLAGENEQFF
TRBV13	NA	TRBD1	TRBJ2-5	TGTGCCAGGACGACAGGGGGCTTGGAGACCCAGTACTTC	CARTTGGLETQYF
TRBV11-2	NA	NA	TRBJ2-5	TGTGCCAGCAGCTCCCCCACTGGCCCCGGGCAAGAGACCCAGTACTTC	CASSSPTGPGQETQYF
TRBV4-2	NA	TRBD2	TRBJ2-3	TGTGCCAGCAGCCCTACTAGCGGGGAGGCAGATACGCAGTATTTT	CASSPTSGEADTQYF
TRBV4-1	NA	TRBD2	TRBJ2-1	TGCGCCAGCAGCCATGGGTCGGGACTACCTTCCTACAATGAGCAGTTCTTC	CASSHGSGLPSYNEQFF
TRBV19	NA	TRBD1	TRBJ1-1	TGTGCCAGTAAATCCGCACAGGGGGCTAGCACTGAAGCTTTCTTT	CASKSAQGASTEAFF
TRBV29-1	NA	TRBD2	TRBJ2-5	TGCAGCGTTGAATATGCGGCTAGCGGGAATACGGAGACCCAGTACTTC	CSVEYAASGNTETQYF
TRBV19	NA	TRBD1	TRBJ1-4	TGTGCCAGTAGTCCCCGACAGGGGCCAAAAGAAAAACTGTTTTTT	CASSPRQGPKEKLFF
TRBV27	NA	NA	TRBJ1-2	TGTGCCAGCAGTTTAATGGGAATAGGGAACTATGGCTACACCTTC	CASSLMGIGNYGYTF
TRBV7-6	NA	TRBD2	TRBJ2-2	TGTGCCAGCAGCACGGGACTAGCGGGAGTCTGGTCCGGGGAGCTGTTTTTT	CASSTGLAGVWSGELFF
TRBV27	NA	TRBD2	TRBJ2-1	TGTGCCAGCGGACCGGGGATAGCGGGATACAATGAGCAGTTCTTC	CASGPGIAGYNEQFF
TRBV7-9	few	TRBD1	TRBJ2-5	TGTGCCAGCAGGGGACAGCCCCCTGAGACCCAGTACTTC	CASRGQPPETQYF
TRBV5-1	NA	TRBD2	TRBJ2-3	TGCGCCAGCCGAACTAGCGGGGGGGCGGTGAGCACAGATACGCAGTATTTT	CASRTSGGAVSTDTQYF